This T cell receptor (beta chain) comes out of a study of OX40 agonist ivuxolimab in advanced cancers. This clone was counted a single time. The antigen is unknown. TCRdb keeps only in-frame clones here, not all; method: immunoSEQ multiplex PCR. The sample holds 35,000 to 55,000 clones, 90% to 95% seen once. Notes on the study in general: The study found among the lowest clonal expansion in partial responders at 0.1-3.0 mg/kg. By week 6 at 0.1 to 3.0 mg/kg, blood CD4+ and CD8+ T cells had expanded clonally.

This CDR3 spans 15 amino acids. Germline assignment: CDR1 LGHNA and CDR2 YNFKEQ. V was pared by 4 bases and J by 7 bases, with 17 bases between. This TCR was recovered from an adult with an advanced solid tumor such as melanoma, head and neck, liver or kidney cancer. Here the sequenced sample was CD4+ or CD8+ T cells sorted from blood, taken in a trial of the OX40 agonist ivuxolimab. The rearrangement uses TRBV4-2 and TRBJ2-1; tentatively, D is TRBD1 (5 bases). The CDR3 sequence is CASSLDYRSGNEQFF. The CDR3, as DNA: TGTGCCAGCAGCCTAGATTACAGGTCCGGGAATGAGCAGTTCTTC.